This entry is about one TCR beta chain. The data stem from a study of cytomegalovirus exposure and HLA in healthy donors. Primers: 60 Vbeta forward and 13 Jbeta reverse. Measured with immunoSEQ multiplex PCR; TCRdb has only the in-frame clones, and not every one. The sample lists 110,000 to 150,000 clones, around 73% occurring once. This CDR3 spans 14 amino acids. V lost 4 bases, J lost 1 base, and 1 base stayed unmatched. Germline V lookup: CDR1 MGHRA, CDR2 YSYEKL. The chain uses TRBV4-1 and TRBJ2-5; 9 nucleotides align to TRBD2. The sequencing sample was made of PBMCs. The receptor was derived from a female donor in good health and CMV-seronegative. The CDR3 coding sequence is TGCGCCAGCAGCCCTAGCGGGATCCAAGAGACCCAGTACTTC. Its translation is CASSPSGIQETQYF.